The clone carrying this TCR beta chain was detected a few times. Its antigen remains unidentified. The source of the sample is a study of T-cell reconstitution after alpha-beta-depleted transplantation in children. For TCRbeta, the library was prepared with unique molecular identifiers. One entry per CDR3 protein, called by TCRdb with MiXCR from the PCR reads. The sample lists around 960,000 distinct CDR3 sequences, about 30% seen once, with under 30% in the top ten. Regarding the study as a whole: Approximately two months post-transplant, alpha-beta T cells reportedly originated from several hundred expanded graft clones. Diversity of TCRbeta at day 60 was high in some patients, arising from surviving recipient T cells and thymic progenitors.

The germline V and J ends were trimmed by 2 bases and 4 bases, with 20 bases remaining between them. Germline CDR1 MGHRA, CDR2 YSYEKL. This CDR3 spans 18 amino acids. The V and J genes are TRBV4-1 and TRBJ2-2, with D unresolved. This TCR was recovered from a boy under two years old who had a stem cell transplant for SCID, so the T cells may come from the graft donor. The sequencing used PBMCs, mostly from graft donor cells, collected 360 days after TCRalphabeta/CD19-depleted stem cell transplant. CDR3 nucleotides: TGCGCCAGCAGCCAAAGCTCGATTTTGGACCCGGGCACCGGGGAGCTGTTTTTT. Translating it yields CASSQSSILDPGTGELFF.